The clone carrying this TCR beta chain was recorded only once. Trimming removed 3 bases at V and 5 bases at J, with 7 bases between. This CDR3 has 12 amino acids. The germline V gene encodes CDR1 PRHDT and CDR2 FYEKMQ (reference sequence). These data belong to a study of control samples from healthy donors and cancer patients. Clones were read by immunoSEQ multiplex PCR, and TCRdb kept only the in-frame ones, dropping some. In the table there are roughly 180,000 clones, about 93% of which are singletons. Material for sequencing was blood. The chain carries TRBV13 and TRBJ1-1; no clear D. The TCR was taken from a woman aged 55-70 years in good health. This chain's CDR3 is CASSFARTEAFF. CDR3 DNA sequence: TGTGCCAGCAGCTTCGCCCGGACTGAAGCTTTCTTT. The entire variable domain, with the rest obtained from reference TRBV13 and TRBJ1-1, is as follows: AAGVIQSPRHLIKEKRETATLKCYPIPRHDTVYWYQQGPGQDPQFLISFYEKMQSDKGSIPDRFSAQQFSDYHSELNMSSLELGDSALYFCASSFARTEAFFGQGTRLTVV.